This entry is about one T cell receptor (beta chain). Its antigen target is currently unknown. Base qualities are not at hand, and no much larger clone is one base apart. What the time point label conveys for this sample: baseline before first vaccination. Vaccinee samples were obtained from the UK trials COV001 and COV002, which included a single-blind randomized controlled phase 2/3 trial of AZD1222 (ChAdOx1 nCoV-19) in healthy adults. For TCRbeta chain sequencing, PBMC samples from trial participants were taken at day 0 and at day 28 after the second dose. The data were obtained in a study of T cell responses to AZD1222 COVID-19 vaccine (dated by TCRdb to 2020 to 2022). Concerning the study at large: Because spike-specific TCR depth and breadth did not differ between the two schedules, AZD1222 recipients who got a second dose at roughly 4 weeks were pooled with those who got a second dose at roughly 12 weeks. Trial participants were enrolled by age into subgroups of 18-55, 56-69 and 70-plus years, and 148, 28 and 57 TCR-sequenced participants, respectively, were included in these subgroups. TCR sequencing covered roughly 230 trial participants: about 210 given two doses of AZD1222 and 26 given two doses of MenACWY control vaccine.

The paper's findings and limits, for the study overall: CD4 TCRs associated with the vaccine covered the entire spike protein, and the dominant responses were in regions 160-218 and 743-854. In the small 56-69-year group, the increase in depth fell short of significance, most likely because of low power. Because no day 14 peak-response samples were available, the repertoires could be characterized only after the peak T cell response. Conclusions about previously exposed vaccinees were limited because only 6 or 7 AZD1222 recipients were SARS-CoV-2 seropositive at baseline. Reportedly, almost half of the unique spike-specific TCRs recognized epitopes lying outside the regions that are mutated in the B.1.351 and B.1.1.7 variants. Participants were mostly white British and included more females than males, and it was suggested by the authors that clonal diversity may have been underestimated. After two AZD1222 doses, spike-specific TCR breadth and depth were significantly higher than at day 0 and than in MenACWY recipients.

A distance of 11 bases separates the germline ends of V and J, which lose 7 bases and 10 bases respectively. Including cysteine and phenylalanine, the CDR3 has 11 amino acids. Kept here is only the CDR3 DNA, which spans 33 bases and is read in frame from base 1. The CDR3 regions of human TCRbeta chains were analyzed by immunosequencing. Processing in the source paper ran as follows. TCRs in the repertoires were matched against a reference library of SARS-CoV-2-specific TCRs that had been generated with the MIRA antigen-specificity platform. Breadth was defined as the fraction of unique TCRs that were SARS-CoV-2-associated. Depth was defined as the fraction of total T cells that were SARS-CoV-2-associated. Each spike-specific TCR was assigned to its reactive spike region and to a CD4 or CD8 class using the MIRA data. Log10-transformed breadth and depth values were compared by one-way ANOVA with Sidak's multiple comparisons tests. As stored in TCRdb, this immuneACCESS dataset retains in-frame rearrangements with V and J assigned. A fraction of the clones does not appear; measured against another copy, unresolved V genes explain less than half of the discrepancy, and the remainder lacks a known reason. V, J and clone size are those of that table, while D and trimming were read from the DNA. This sample is represented by 120,000 or so clones; roughly 92% of them were singletons. The ten most abundant clones make up around 1.5% of the sample.

This receptor was identified in an adult in good health. The V gene is TRBV12-3 or TRBV12-4 and the J gene is TRBJ2-1, with no confident D gene call. The sample consisted of peripheral blood, taken on day 0 of AZD1222 vaccination. The CDR3 protein: CASTSNTEQFF. Read as DNA, the sequence is TGTGCCAGCACCTCCAACACAGAGCAGTTCTTC.